Listed here are 10 T cell receptor beta chains from one sample, sequenced in a study of blood T cells in healthy people across ages. Using a J-beta primer mix together with a sample-barcoded 5' primer, a second PCR was run for about 6 to 12 cycles. TCRdb re-analysed the 5' RACE reads in MiXCR, keeping a single row per CDR3 protein. This table holds over 600,000 distinct CDR3 sequences, around two fifths found once. Sequencing was performed on blood. The receptors stem from a man older than 75 in good health.

V and J are TRBV6-2 or TRBV6-3 and TRBJ1-1; 10 bases fit TRBD1. The CDR3 is 17 amino acids. Per germline, CDR1 MNHEY and CDR2 SVGEGT. V lost 6 bases and J lost 1; bases outside the gene matches: 11. In DNA form, the CDR3 reads TGTGCCAGCAGCGTCCCCGGGACAGGGGTGCGGAACACTGAAGCTTTCTTT. Amino acids: CASSVPGTGVRNTEAFF.

This clonotype has more than one count but fewer than ten. This chain joins TRBV27 and TRBJ2-7; maybe TRBD2 (6 bases). V was shortened by 0 bases and J by 0 bases, with 18 bases between the two germline ends. This CDR3 has 18 amino acids. Germline CDR1 and CDR2: MNHEY and SMNVEV (reference sequence). The CDR3 DNA sequence: TGTGCCAGCAGTTTATCCAGTGGTGCGGGATCCCTCTCCTACGAGCAGTACTTC. Translated: CASSLSSGAGSLSYEQYF.

This clonotype was seen a handful of times. This sequence joins TRBV28 and TRBJ1-5; 8 bases agree with TRBD1. Trimming took 5 bases from V and 7 from J; bases not matched to a gene: 10. This CDR3 has 15 amino acids. Germline CDR1 and CDR2: MDHEN and SYDVKM. DNA of the CDR3: TGTGCCAGCAGTGGGACAGGAAGGGTGGAACAGCCCCAGCATTTT. Protein sequence: CASSGTGRVEQPQHF.

This clonotype turned up a few times. This chain uses TRBV6-2 or TRBV6-3 with TRBJ2-7; the match to TRBD2 covers 7 bases. J lost 6 bases, V lost 2 bases, and 7 bases had no gene match. CDR3 length: 14 residues. Germline V CDR1 and CDR2: MNHEY, SVGEGT. CDR3 sequence (DNA): TGTGCCAGCAGTTACACCCCAACGGGAGGCGAGCAGTACTTC. Translated: CASSYTPTGGEQYF.

This clonotype was seen more than once but under ten times. V gene TRBV28 combines with J gene TRBJ1-2, with 9 bases fitting TRBD1. Germline V gene data show CDR1 as MDHEN and CDR2 as SYDVKM. Trimming removed 6 bases from V and 4 bases from J; junction bases left unmatched: 6. The length of the CDR3 is 14 residues. The CDR3 reads CASRGQGGSYGYTF. Here the CDR3 DNA reads TGTGCCAGCAGGGGACAGGGTGGATCCTATGGCTACACCTTC.

This clonotype was seen repeatedly, ten times or more. The chain links TRBV4-3 to TRBJ2-3; D tentatively reads TRBD1 or TRBD2 (5 bases each). CDR1 and CDR2 from the germline V gene are LGHNA and YSLEER. V lost 0 bases and J lost 3, with 13 bases in between. This CDR3 spans 16 amino acids. In DNA form, the CDR3 reads TGCGCCAGCAGCCAAGACCCGGGACGCTTGACAGATACGCAGTATTTT. It is translated as CASSQDPGRLTDTQYF.

This chain connects TRBV7-2 to TRBJ2-2, with D unclear. Trimming took off 5 bases at V and 0 bases at J, with 10 bases between the two ends. This CDR3 is built from 15 residues. Per the germline V gene, CDR1 is SGHTA and CDR2 is FQGNSA. The DNA for the CDR3 is TGTGCCAGCAGCCCAATAGCCACGAACACCGGGGAGCTGTTTTTT. Translated: CASSPIATNTGELFF. The full variable domain, rest sourced from reference TRBV7-2 and TRBJ2-2, is GAGVSQSPSNKVTEKGKDVELRCDPISGHTALYWYRQSLGQGLEFLIYFQGNSAPDKSGLPSDRFSAERTGGSVSTLTIQRTQQEDSAVYLCASSPIATNTGELFFGEGSRLTVL.

CDR3 coding DNA: TGTGCCACCAGTGATTTGGCGGGGGGCACCTACAATGAGCAGTTCTTC. It yields the protein CATSDLAGGTYNEQFF. The chain is built from TRBV24-1 and TRBJ2-1, with 8 bases matching TRBD2. CDR3 length equals 16 residues. Germline loops: CDR1 KGHDR, CDR2 SFDVKD. V trimming: 0 bases; J trimming: 2 bases; junction bases outside the gene matches: 2.

This rearrangement joins TRBV6-2 or TRBV6-3 to TRBJ2-1, with 9 bases fitting TRBD1. Germline-derived CDR1 and CDR2 are MNHEY and SVGEGT. This CDR3 has 16 amino acids. The V and J ends lost 5 bases and 4 bases, in that order; junction bases with no gene match: 9. CDR3 nucleotides: TGTGCCAGCAGTCTTACAGGGGGCAGTGGATACAATGAGCAGTTCTTC. Translation: CASSLTGGSGYNEQFF.

This clonotype appeared many times. This chain connects TRBV11-3 to TRBJ2-1; unclear D gene. This CDR3 contains 12 residues. V dropped 4 bases and J dropped 9 bases, with 10 bases sitting between them. Germline V gene sequence: CDR1 SGHNT, CDR2 YENEEA. As DNA, the CDR3 is TGTGCCAGCAGCTCTAAGTTTGGTGAGCAGTTCTTC. It is translated as CASSSKFGEQFF.